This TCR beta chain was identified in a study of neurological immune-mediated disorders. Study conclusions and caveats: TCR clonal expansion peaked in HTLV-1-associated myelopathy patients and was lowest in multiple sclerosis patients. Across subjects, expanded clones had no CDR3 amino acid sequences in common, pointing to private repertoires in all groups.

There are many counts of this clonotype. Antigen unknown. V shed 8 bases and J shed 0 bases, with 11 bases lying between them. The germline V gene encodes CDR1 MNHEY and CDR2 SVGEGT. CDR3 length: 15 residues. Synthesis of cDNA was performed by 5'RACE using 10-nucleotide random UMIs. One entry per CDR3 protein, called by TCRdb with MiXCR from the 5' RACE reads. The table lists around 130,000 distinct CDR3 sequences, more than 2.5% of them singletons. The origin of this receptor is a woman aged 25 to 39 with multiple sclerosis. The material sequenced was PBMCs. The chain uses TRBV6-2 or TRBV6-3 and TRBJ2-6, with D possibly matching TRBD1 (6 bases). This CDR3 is CASQDRNSGANVLTF. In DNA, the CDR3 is TGTGCCAGCCAAGACAGGAACTCTGGGGCCAACGTCCTGACTTTC.